One sample yielded the 19 T cell receptor beta chains listed below, sequenced in a study of response to subunit inactivated influenza vaccine. TCRdb called the RT-PCR reads again in MiXCR, with one record for every CDR3 protein. The sample carries hundreds of thousands of distinct CDR3 sequences, 9% to 15% recorded once. The sequencing here drew on non-naive T cells sorted from PBMCs, taken 14 days before vaccination. The receptor source for this set is a man aged 45-65 years who received an inactivated influenza vaccine.

The chain combines TRBV6-1 with TRBJ2-7; TRBD1 aligns across 10 bases. This CDR3 contains 15 residues. Germline CDR1 reads MNHNS; CDR2 reads SASEGT. Trimming took 4 bases from V and 4 from J; bases not matched to a gene: 7. The CDR3 nucleotides are TGTGCCAGCAGTGGCCGGGACAGGGGTATGTACGAGCAGTACTTC. It codes for CASSGRDRGMYEQYF.

The sample holds a few counts of this clonotype. The chain uses TRBV6-2 or TRBV6-3 and TRBJ2-7, with 7 bases lining up with TRBD1. This CDR3 is built from 15 residues. Germline CDR1 reads MNHEY; CDR2 reads SVGEGT. The ends lost 2 bases at V and 0 bases at J; junction bases unmatched: 4. DNA of the CDR3: TGTGCCAGCAGTTACCCCGAGGGGGCCTCCTACGAGCAGTACTTC. It translates to CASSYPEGASYEQYF.

As regards this clonotype: A much larger clone sits a single nucleotide away, making a read error possible. This sequence joins TRBV6-5 and TRBJ2-3, with a possible D match to TRBD1 (6 bases). The CDR3 is 14 residues long. CDR1 and CDR2 from the germline V gene are MNHEY and SVGAGI. The DNA for the CDR3 is TGTGCCAGCAGTCTCGAGGACAGCACAGTTACGCAGTATTTT. Encoded protein: CASSLEDSTVTQYF.

This chain connects TRBV30 to TRBJ2-1; possibly TRBD1 or TRBD2 for D (6 bases each). The V and J ends lost 4 bases and 9 bases respectively, with 13 bases between them. Germline V gene sequence: CDR1 GTSNPN, CDR2 SVGIG (reference sequence). This CDR3 is 12 amino acids long. The chain's CDR3 is CAWNLGGGEQFF. Here the CDR3 DNA reads TGTGCCTGGAATCTGGGGGGCGGTGAGCAGTTCTTC.

This clonotype occurred many times. The rearrangement uses TRBV7-8 and TRBJ1-2; possible D gene TRBD1, 6 bases. The CDR3 has 14 amino acids. From germline, CDR1 is SGHVS and CDR2 FQNEAQ. V lost 4 bases and J 2 bases, leaving 11 bases between the germline ends. CDR3 sequence reads: CASSSKTGNYGYTF. CDR3 bases: TGTGCCAGCAGCTCGAAGACAGGAAACTATGGCTACACCTTC.

This clonotype was picked up many times. The genes are TRBV29-1 and TRBJ1-2; possibly TRBD1 for D (5 bases). The CDR3 totals 12 residues. Germline V lookup: CDR1 SQVTM, CDR2 ANQGSEA. Trimming took off 3 bases at V and 8 bases at J, with 13 bases between the two ends. In DNA, the CDR3 is TGCAGCGTTGATGATGGGGCAAGCGGCTACACCTTC. Encoded protein: CSVDDGASGYTF.

In its sample, this clonotype was seen a few times. Because the CDR3's place on the DNA is in doubt, the DNA is left out and the CDR3 is given as listed by TCRdb. The rearrangement uses TRBV20-1 and TRBJ2-2; TRBD1, the table's D call, was not compared with the DNA. The CDR3 is made up of 15 amino acids, end residues included. Germline V gives CDR1 DFQATT, CDR2 SNEGSKA (reference sequence). This chain's CDR3 is CSARVSGPGTGELFF.

This chain links TRBV14 with TRBJ2-5, with D unresolved. This CDR3 is 14 amino acids long. In germline, CDR1 is SGHDN, CDR2 FVKESK. Trimming took off 4 bases at V and 5 bases at J, with 14 bases between the two ends. CDR3 DNA: TGTGCCAGCAGCCTCGTGCAATCGGTCGAGACCCAGTACTTC. As protein: CASSLVQSVETQYF.

J is TRBJ2-5 and V is TRBV27; D gene uncertain. The CDR3 totals 13 residues. V lost 0 bases, J lost 6 bases, and 8 bases lay in between. Per germline, CDR1 MNHEY and CDR2 SMNVEV (reference sequence). The CDR3 loop reads CASSLSSLQTQYF. The DNA of the CDR3 is TGTGCCAGCAGTTTATCTTCTCTGCAGACCCAGTACTTC.

The chain employs TRBV9 and TRBJ2-7; TRBD1 matches at 7 bases. V dropped 3 bases and J dropped 2; count of bases not matched to a gene: 8. CDR1 is SGDLS, CDR2 YYNGEE, per germline. This CDR3 contains 15 residues. CDR3 region: CASSGEGQNTYEQYF. The CDR3, as DNA: TGTGCCAGCAGCGGAGAGGGACAGAACACCTACGAGCAGTACTTC.

The V and J genes are TRBV9 and TRBJ2-2; 7 bases fit TRBD2. The CDR3 loop spans 17 amino acids. V shed 6 bases and J 4 bases; nucleotides not matched to a gene: 15. Germline V gene data show CDR1 as SGDLS and CDR2 as YYNGEE. The CDR3 loop reads CASTPFVAGEATGELFF. DNA of the CDR3: TGTGCCAGCACTCCGTTCGTCGCGGGAGAGGCCACCGGGGAGCTGTTTTTT.

Here the CDR3 DNA reads TGTGCCAGCAGTTTTAAGGGGGGAGAGACCCAGTACTTC. Amino acids: CASSFKGGETQYF. This sequence joins TRBV28 and TRBJ2-5, with D perhaps matching TRBD1 or TRBD2 (6 bases each). Trimming took 3 bases from V and 4 from J, leaving 9 bases between them. The CDR3 consists of 13 residues. Looked up from germline, CDR1 is MDHEN and CDR2 is SYDVKM. Looking up the rest from reference TRBV28 and TRBJ2-5 gives the full variable domain: DVKVTQSSRYLVKRTGEKVFLECVQDMDHENMFWYRQDPGLGLRLIYFSYDVKMKEKGDIPEGYSVSREKKERFSLILESASTNQTSMYLCASSFKGGETQYFGPGTRLLVL.

This clonotype appeared a few times. In nucleotides, the CDR3 is TGTGCCAGTAGTAGCTCCTCGAACACCGGGGAGCTGTTTTTT. Translation gives CASSSSSNTGELFF. V gene TRBV19 combines with J gene TRBJ2-2; D gene ambiguous. This CDR3 region has 14 residues. Trimming pared 4 bases from V and 0 bases from J, leaving 6 bases between. Germline V gene sequence: CDR1 LNHDA, CDR2 SQIVND (reference sequence).

A word on this clonotype: This may arise from a read error, as a much more abundant clone is one base away. V gene TRBV12-3 or TRBV12-4 combines with J gene TRBJ2-2; 11 bases are a match to TRBD2. The CDR3 has 16 amino acids. Trimming took 6 bases from V and 7 from J; bases not matched to a gene: 10. This chain's CDR3 is CASSPFSGRASGELFF. CDR3 bases: TGTGCCAGCAGCCCCTTTAGCGGGAGGGCTAGCGGGGAGCTGTTTTTT.

This clonotype appeared a few times. The rearrangement links TRBV10-3 to TRBJ2-3; maybe TRBD2 (5 bases). This CDR3 region has 15 residues. The V gene's germline CDR1 is ENHRY and CDR2 SYGVKD. V was cut by 0 bases and J by 0 bases, with 7 bases left in between. CDR3 protein: CAISESLASTDTQYF. In DNA form, the CDR3 reads TGTGCCATCAGTGAGTCCCTAGCCAGCACAGATACGCAGTATTTT.

The CDR3 coding sequence is TGTGCCAGTAGTATGTCAGGATTCACTAATCAGCCCCAGCATTTT. Amino acid sequence: CASSMSGFTNQPQHF. The chain employs TRBV19 and TRBJ1-5; D is undetermined. The CDR3 covers 15 residues. Germline loops: CDR1 LNHDA, CDR2 SQIVND (reference sequence). Trimming pared 3 bases from V and 4 bases from J, leaving 13 bases between. The variable domain in full, with the rest retrieved from reference TRBV19 and TRBJ1-5, is DGGITQSPKYLFRKEGQNVTLSCEQNLNHDAMYWYRQDPGQGLRLIYYSQIVNDFQKGDIAEGYSVSREKKESFPLTVTSAQKNPTAFYLCASSMSGFTNQPQHFGDGTRLSIL.

The genes are TRBV27 and TRBJ2-1, with 13 bases that match TRBD2. The J segment lost 10 bases and the V segment lost 2 bases, leaving 5 bases of the junction unmatched. Germline lookup yields CDR1 MNHEY and CDR2 SMNVEV (reference sequence). CDR3 size: 15 residues. This CDR3 reads CASSLRLAGGPEQFF. CDR3 sequence (DNA): TGTGCCAGCAGTTTACGACTAGCGGGGGGCCCAGAGCAGTTCTTC.

This clonotype was picked up a small number of times. The rearrangement uses TRBV11-2 and TRBJ2-2, with 11 bases identical to TRBD1. J gave up 6 bases and V 5 bases, and 8 bases lay outside the gene matches. The CDR3 sequence is 16 residues long. CDR1 SGHAT and CDR2 FQNNGV come from the germline V gene. CDR3 coding DNA: TGTGCCAGCAGCCGCGGGACAGGGGGGTTCGCCGGGGAGCTGTTTTTT. Translation gives CASSRGTGGFAGELFF.

This clonotype was seen only a few times. This chain joins TRBV5-5 and TRBJ2-7; D is ambiguous. CDR3 length: 17 amino acids. Germline loops: CDR1 SGHKS, CDR2 YYEKEE (reference sequence). The V end lost 1 base, the J end lost 1 base, and 18 bases lay between the germline ends. CDR3 nucleotides: TGTGCCAGCAGCTTGTTGGCAGCCCAAACGATATCCTACGAGCAGTACTTC. It encodes CASSLLAAQTISYEQYF. Drawing the rest from reference TRBV5-5 and TRBJ2-7, the complete variable domain is DAGVTQSPTHLIKTRGQQVTLRCSPISGHKSVSWYQQVLGQGPQFIFQYYEKEERGRGNFPDRFSARQFPNYSSELNVNALLLGDSALYLCASSLLAAQTISYEQYFGPGTRLTVT.